The 20 T cell receptor beta chains below were found in one sample sequenced in a study of cytomegalovirus exposure and HLA in healthy donors. The PCR employed 60 Vbeta primers together with 13 Jbeta primers. TCRdb's table, derived via immunoSEQ multiplex PCR, lists solely in-frame clones and lacks some. The data contain over 150,000 clones, 80% of them singletons. The sample comprised PBMCs. The receptors were gathered from a man aged 25 to 45 in good health and CMV-seropositive.

The chain is built from TRBV7-2 and TRBJ2-7; maybe TRBD2 (5 bases). Trimming cost V 8 bases and J 2 bases, with 13 bases left between them. The germline V gene encodes CDR1 SGHTA and CDR2 FQGNSA. The CDR3 covers 13 residues. CDR3 DNA sequence: TGTGCCAGCCGGAGGACGGGGACCTACGAGCAGTACTTC. As protein: CASRRTGTYEQYF.

The chain carries TRBV14 and TRBJ2-7; D may be TRBD2 (5 bases). This CDR3 spans 18 amino acids. Trimming pared 0 bases from V and 0 bases from J, leaving 18 bases between. CDR1 is SGHDN, CDR2 FVKESK, per germline. The chain's CDR3 is CASSQDFPTQGGSYEQYF. Here the CDR3 DNA reads TGTGCCAGCAGCCAAGATTTCCCCACTCAAGGAGGCTCCTACGAGCAGTACTTC. Looking up the rest from reference TRBV14 and TRBJ2-7 gives the full variable domain: EAGVTQFPSHSVIEKGQTVTLRCDPISGHDNLYWYRRVMGKEIKFLLHFVKESKQDESGMPNNRFLAERTGGTYSTLKVQPAELEDSGVYFCASSQDFPTQGGSYEQYFGPGTRLTVT.

This chain joins TRBV30 and TRBJ2-3; possible D gene TRBD1, 5 bases. Trimming removed 4 bases from V and 2 bases from J, with 13 bases in between. Germline CDR1 reads GTSNPN; CDR2 reads SVGIG (reference sequence). The CDR3 is 14 amino acids. The CDR3 coding sequence is TGTGCCTGGACGGCAGGGTGGGACACAGATACGCAGTATTTT. Its protein is CAWTAGWDTDTQYF.

The chain joins TRBV4-2 to TRBJ1-2; maybe TRBD1 (5 bases). Between the trimmed V and J ends, which lost 1 base and 1 base, there was a span of 10 bases. This CDR3 is built from 15 residues. The V gene's germline CDR1 is LGHNA and CDR2 YNFKEQ. CDR3 region: CASSQAQASNYGYTF. The CDR3 coding sequence is TGTGCCAGCAGCCAAGCACAGGCGAGTAACTATGGCTACACCTTC.

CDR3 sequence: CASSLGGGGFGPQHF. DNA of the CDR3: TGTGCCAGCAGCTTAGGGGGGGGCGGATTCGGTCCCCAGCATTTT. The chain carries TRBV7-8 and TRBJ1-5; possibly TRBD1 for D (6 bases). The V end lost 1 base, the J end lost 10 bases, and 17 bases lay between the germline ends. Germline CDR1 reads SGHVS; CDR2 reads FQNEAQ. The CDR3 runs 15 residues.

The V call is TRBV5-1, the J call TRBJ2-7, with 10 bases aligning to TRBD2. The CDR3 spans 15 residues. CDR1 and CDR2 from the germline V gene are SGHRS and YFSETQ. Trimming at V came to 3 bases and at J to 2 bases, leaving 5 bases not matched to a gene. The CDR3 sequence: CASSSTGLAAYEQYF. In DNA, the CDR3 is TGCGCCAGCAGCTCTACTGGACTAGCGGCCTACGAGCAGTACTTC.

J is TRBJ2-7 and V is TRBV27; the match to TRBD1 covers 12 bases. Germline-derived CDR1 and CDR2 are MNHEY and SMNVEV (reference sequence). Trimming removed 2 bases from V and 7 bases from J; junction bases left unmatched: 6. This CDR3 spans 15 amino acids. The CDR3 DNA reads as TGTGCCAGCAGTTTAGTGGGGACAGGGGGCTTTGAGCAGTACTTC. Translated, it gives CASSLVGTGGFEQYF.

The chain carries TRBV28 and TRBJ2-1; 11 nucleotides agree with TRBD2. CDR1 is MDHEN and CDR2 is SYDVKM in the germline V gene. The ends lost 6 bases at V and 5 bases at J; junction bases unmatched: 6. The CDR3 has 15 amino acids. As DNA, the CDR3 is TGTGCCAGCAGGTTACTAGCGGGAGCCAACAATGAGCAGTTCTTC. Amino acid sequence: CASRLLAGANNEQFF.

This sequence joins TRBV6-1 and TRBJ1-3, with D possibly being TRBD1 (5 bases). This CDR3 is 14 amino acids long. CDR1 MNHNS and CDR2 SASEGT come from the germline V gene. V was trimmed by 6 bases and J by 4 bases, leaving 13 bases between them. DNA of the CDR3: TGTGCCAGCAGCCCGTCCCGGGGGGGAAACACCATATATTTT. This codes for CASSPSRGGNTIYF.

This sequence joins TRBV9 and TRBJ1-1; D ambiguous. The germline V and J ends were trimmed by 3 bases and 9 bases, with 12 bases remaining between them. The CDR3 consists of 12 residues. Looked up from germline, CDR1 is SGDLS and CDR2 is YYNGEE. CDR3 sequence: CASSGDTNQAFF. The DNA of the CDR3 is TGTGCCAGCAGCGGCGACACGAATCAAGCTTTCTTT.

CDR3 sequence: CAISGGRERTQYF. For the CDR3, the DNA is TGTGCCATCAGTGGTGGGAGGGAGAGAACCCAGTACTTC. This rearrangement joins TRBV10-3 to TRBJ2-5, with 7 bases aligning to TRBD2. The J segment lost 8 bases and the V segment lost 4 bases, leaving 7 bases of the junction unmatched. Germline CDR1 ENHRY, CDR2 SYGVKD. CDR3 length: 13 residues.

CDR3 DNA sequence: TGTGCCAGCAGGCGACTAGTCTCCAATGAGCAGTTCTTC. Amino acids: CASRRLVSNEQFF. The chain couples TRBV6-5 to TRBJ2-1, with a tentative D call TRBD2 (6 bases). The V and J ends lost 6 bases and 6 bases respectively, with 12 bases between them. This CDR3 spans 13 amino acids. Per germline, CDR1 MNHEY and CDR2 SVGAGI.

The V call is TRBV19, the J call TRBJ2-1; TRBD2 agrees at 7 bases. CDR3 length: 13 residues. Looked up from germline, CDR1 is LNHDA and CDR2 is SQIVND (reference sequence). The V gene end was trimmed by 8 bases and the J gene end by 4 bases; junction bases not matched to a gene: 5. CDR3 DNA: TGTGCCAGTTGGGGGGGAGGATACAATGAGCAGTTCTTC. Amino acids: CASWGGGYNEQFF.

The DNA of the CDR3 is TGTGCCACCCGGTTGGACTTTGAAGCTTTCTTT. Translating it yields CATRLDFEAFF. The V gene is TRBV15, the J gene TRBJ1-1; D is unclear. The CDR3 is made up of 11 amino acids. Trimming stripped 8 bases from V and 7 bases from J, with 11 bases between. The germline V gene has CDR1 LNHNV and CDR2 YYDKDF (reference sequence).

CDR3 coding DNA: TGTGCCAGCAGCTTAGCGTACAGATTTCGGGGGGGGACTGAAGCTTTCTTT. Amino acids: CASSLAYRFRGGTEAFF. The chain uses TRBV7-9 and TRBJ1-1, with D tentatively TRBD1 (5 bases). Germline CDR1 and CDR2: SEHNR and FQNEAQ (reference sequence). V was trimmed by 0 bases and J by 5 bases, leaving 19 bases between them. This CDR3 contains 17 residues. The full variable domain, completed using reference TRBV7-9 and TRBJ1-1, is DTGVSQNPRHKITKRGQNVTFRCDPISEHNRLYWYRQTLGQGPEFLTYFQNEAQLEKSRLLSDRFSAERPKGSFSTLEIQRTEQGDSAMYLCASSLAYRFRGGTEAFFGQGTRLTVV.

This chain uses TRBV4-1 with TRBJ2-7; 7 bases are a match to TRBD1. This CDR3 comprises 13 residues. Germline V lookup: CDR1 MGHRA, CDR2 YSYEKL. After removal of 4 bases from V and 3 bases from J, the junction contained 3 bases not matched to a gene. The CDR3 DNA is TGCGCCAGCAGCCTGGGACAGAACTACGAGCAGTACTTC. It is translated as CASSLGQNYEQYF.

This sequence joins TRBV7-9 and TRBJ2-5; weak D call: TRBD1 (6 bases). The assigned J gene may be wrong: the sequence end matches TRBJ2-7 better. CDR3 length: 12 amino acids. Germline V gene lookup returns CDR1 SEHNR and CDR2 FQNEAQ (reference sequence). The CDR3 loop is CASSANRAEQYF. Here the CDR3 DNA reads TGTGCCAGCAGCGCTAACAGGGCCGAGCAGTACTTC.

There are a few counts of this clone. The chain links TRBV5-1 to TRBJ2-2; TRBD2 might be the D (5 bases). The CDR3 is 16 amino acids. Looked up from germline, CDR1 is SGHRS and CDR2 is YFSETQ. Deletions cut 1 base from V and 5 bases from J, with 15 bases between. CDR3 sequence: CASSLRSRSGTGELFF. Written as DNA, the CDR3 is TGCGCCAGCAGCTTGCGATCTAGATCGGGGACCGGGGAGCTGTTTTTT. The full variable domain, its missing parts supplied by reference TRBV5-1 and TRBJ2-2, is KAGVTQTPRYLIKTRGQQVTLSCSPISGHRSVSWYQQTPGQGLQFLFEYFSETQRNKGNFPGRFSGRQFSNSRSEMNVSTLELGDSALYLCASSLRSRSGTGELFFGEGSRLTVL.

This clone has just one count. The chain carries TRBV30 and TRBJ2-3; possibly TRBD1 for D (6 bases). V lost 1 base and J lost 4, with 12 bases in between. Germline lookup yields CDR1 GTSNPN and CDR2 SVGIG (reference sequence). The CDR3 runs to 14 residues. CDR3 coding DNA: TGTGCCTGGAGTGGGGGCAGGGGCTCAGATACGCAGTATTTT. Translated: CAWSGGRGSDTQYF.

V gene TRBV5-1 combines with J gene TRBJ1-2, with TRBD1 identical over 10 bases. Germline assignment: CDR1 SGHRS and CDR2 YFSETQ. The CDR3 totals 15 residues. Trimming took 3 bases from V and 2 from J; bases not matched to a gene: 4. In DNA form, the CDR3 reads TGCGCCAGCAGCTCAAGGACAGGGGGGAACTATGGCTACACCTTC. Translating it yields CASSSRTGGNYGYTF.